This T cell receptor (beta chain) came from a study of blood T cell repertoires in COVID-19. Sequencing was performed with immunoSEQ multiplex PCR; in TCRdb, only in-frame clones are kept and a portion is missing. The sample carries about 260,000 clones, more than 75% recorded once. Between the trimmed V and J ends, which lost 0 bases and 7 bases, there was a span of 10 bases. CDR3 length: 13 amino acids. Germline CDR1 and CDR2: SGDLS and YYNGEE. The chain combines TRBV9 with TRBJ1-1; no reliable D call. This sequence was found in a woman in her fifties or sixties who had recovered from COVID-19. Sequencing was carried out using PBMCs or T cells enriched from blood (not recorded which). For the CDR3, the DNA is TGTGCCAGCAGCGTAGAGAATGGCCGTGAAGCTTTCTTT. It yields the protein CASSVENGREAFF.